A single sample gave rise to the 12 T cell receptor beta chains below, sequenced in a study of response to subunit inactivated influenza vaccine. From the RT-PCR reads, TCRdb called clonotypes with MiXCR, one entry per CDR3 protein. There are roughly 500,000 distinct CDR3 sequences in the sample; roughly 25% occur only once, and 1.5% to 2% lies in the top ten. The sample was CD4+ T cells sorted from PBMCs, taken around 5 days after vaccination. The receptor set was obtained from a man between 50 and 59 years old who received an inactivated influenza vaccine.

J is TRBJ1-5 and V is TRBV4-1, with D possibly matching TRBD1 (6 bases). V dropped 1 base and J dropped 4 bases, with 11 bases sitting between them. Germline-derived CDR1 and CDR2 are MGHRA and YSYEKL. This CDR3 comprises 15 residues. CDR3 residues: CASSQGGTRNQPQHF. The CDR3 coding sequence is TGCGCCAGCAGCCAAGGGGGGACACGAAATCAGCCCCAGCATTTT.

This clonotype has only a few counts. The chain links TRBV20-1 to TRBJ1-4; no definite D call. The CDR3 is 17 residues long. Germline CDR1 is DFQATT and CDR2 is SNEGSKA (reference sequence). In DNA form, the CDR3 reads TGCAGCGCCTACCTCGTGGACGCTGTACGGTCTAATGAAAAACTGTTTTTT. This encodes CSAYLVDAVRSNEKLFF.

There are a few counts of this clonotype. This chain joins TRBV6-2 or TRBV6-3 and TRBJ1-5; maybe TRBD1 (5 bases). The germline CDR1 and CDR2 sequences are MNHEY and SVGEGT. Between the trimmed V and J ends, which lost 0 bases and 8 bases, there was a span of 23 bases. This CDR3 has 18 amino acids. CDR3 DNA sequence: TGTGCCAGCAGTTACTCAATGGTGACAGTCCGGGTTTTGAAGCCCCAGCATTTT. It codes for CASSYSMVTVRVLKPQHF.

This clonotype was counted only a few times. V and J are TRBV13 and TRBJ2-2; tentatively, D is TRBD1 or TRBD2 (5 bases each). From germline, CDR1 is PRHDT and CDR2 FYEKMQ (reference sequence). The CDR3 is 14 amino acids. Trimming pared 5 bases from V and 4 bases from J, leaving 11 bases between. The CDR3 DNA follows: TGTGCCAGCAGCGAAGTAGGGACCACCGGGGAGCTGTTTTTT. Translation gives CASSEVGTTGELFF.

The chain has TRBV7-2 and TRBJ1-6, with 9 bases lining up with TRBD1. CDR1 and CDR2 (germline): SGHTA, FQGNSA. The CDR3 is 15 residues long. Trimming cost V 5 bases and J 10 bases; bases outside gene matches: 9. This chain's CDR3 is CASSPQGQGSSPLHF. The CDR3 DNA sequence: TGTGCCAGCAGCCCCCAGGGACAGGGTTCCTCACCCCTCCACTTT.

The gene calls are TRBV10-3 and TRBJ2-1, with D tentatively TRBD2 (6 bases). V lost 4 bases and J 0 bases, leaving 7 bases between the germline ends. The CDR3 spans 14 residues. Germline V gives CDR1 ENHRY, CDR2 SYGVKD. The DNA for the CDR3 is TGTGCCATCAGTGGGGGGGACTCCTACAATGAGCAGTTCTTC. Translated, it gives CAISGGDSYNEQFF.

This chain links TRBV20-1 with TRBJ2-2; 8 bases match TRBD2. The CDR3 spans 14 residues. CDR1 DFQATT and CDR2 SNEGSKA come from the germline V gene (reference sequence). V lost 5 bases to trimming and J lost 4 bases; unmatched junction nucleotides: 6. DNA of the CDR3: TGCAGTGCTGGTAAAGCGGGAGCCACCGGGGAGCTGTTTTTT. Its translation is CSAGKAGATGELFF.

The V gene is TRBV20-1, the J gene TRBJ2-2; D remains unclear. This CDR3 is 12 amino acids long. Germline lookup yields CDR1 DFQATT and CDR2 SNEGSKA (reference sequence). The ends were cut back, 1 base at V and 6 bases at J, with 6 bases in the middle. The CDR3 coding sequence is TGCAGTGCTAGAGGGGGATCCGGGGAGCTGTTTTTT. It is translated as CSARGGSGELFF.

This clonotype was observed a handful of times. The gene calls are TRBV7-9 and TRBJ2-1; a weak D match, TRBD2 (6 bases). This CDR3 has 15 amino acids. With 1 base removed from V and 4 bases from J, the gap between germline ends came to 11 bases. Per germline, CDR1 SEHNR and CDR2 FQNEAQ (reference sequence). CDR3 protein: CASSLVRGTYNEQFF. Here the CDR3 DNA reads TGTGCCAGCAGCTTAGTTCGCGGGACTTACAATGAGCAGTTCTTC.

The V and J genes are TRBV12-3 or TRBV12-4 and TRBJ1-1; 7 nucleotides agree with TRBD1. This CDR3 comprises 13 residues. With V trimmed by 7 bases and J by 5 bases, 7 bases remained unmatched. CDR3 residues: CASTRGQHTEAFF. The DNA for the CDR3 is TGTGCCAGCACCCGGGGACAGCATACTGAAGCTTTCTTT.

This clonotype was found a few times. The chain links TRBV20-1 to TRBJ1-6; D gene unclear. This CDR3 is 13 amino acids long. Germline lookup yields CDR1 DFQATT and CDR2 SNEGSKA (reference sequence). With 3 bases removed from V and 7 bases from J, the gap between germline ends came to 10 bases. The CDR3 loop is CSASREGNSPLHF. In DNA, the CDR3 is TGCAGTGCTAGTCGGGAGGGAAATTCACCCCTCCACTTT.

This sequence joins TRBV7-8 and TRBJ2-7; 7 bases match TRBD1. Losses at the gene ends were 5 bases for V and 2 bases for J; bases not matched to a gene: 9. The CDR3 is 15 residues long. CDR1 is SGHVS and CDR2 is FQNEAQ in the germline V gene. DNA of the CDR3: TGTGCCAGCAGCCTAGGCCGGGACAGAACCTACGAGCAGTACTTC. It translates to CASSLGRDRTYEQYF.